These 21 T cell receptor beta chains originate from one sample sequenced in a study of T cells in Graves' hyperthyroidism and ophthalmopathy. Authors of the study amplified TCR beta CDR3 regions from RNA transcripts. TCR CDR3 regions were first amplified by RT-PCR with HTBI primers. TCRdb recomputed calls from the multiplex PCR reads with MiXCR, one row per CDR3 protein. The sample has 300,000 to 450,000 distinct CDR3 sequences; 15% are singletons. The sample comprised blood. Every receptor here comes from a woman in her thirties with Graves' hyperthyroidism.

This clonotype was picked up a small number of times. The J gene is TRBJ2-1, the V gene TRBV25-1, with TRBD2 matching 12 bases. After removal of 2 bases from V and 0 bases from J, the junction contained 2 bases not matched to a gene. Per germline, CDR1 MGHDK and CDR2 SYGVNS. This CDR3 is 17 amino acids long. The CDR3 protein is CASSERTSGISYNEQFF. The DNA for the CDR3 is TGTGCCAGCAGTGAAAGGACTAGCGGGATCTCCTACAATGAGCAGTTCTTC.

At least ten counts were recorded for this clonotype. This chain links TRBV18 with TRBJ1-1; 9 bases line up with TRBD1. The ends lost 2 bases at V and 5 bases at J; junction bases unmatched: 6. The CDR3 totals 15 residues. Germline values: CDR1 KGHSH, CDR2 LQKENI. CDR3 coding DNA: TGTGCCAGCTCACCAAGACAGGGGGAGGGAACTGAAGCTTTCTTT. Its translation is CASSPRQGEGTEAFF.

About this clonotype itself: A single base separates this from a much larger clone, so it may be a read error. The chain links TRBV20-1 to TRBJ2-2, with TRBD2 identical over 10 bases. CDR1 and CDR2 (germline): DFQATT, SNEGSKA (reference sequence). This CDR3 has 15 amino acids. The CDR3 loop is CSARASGRSAGEPFF. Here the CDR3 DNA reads TGCAGTGCTAGAGCTAGCGGGAGAAGCGCCGGGGAGCCGTTTTTT.

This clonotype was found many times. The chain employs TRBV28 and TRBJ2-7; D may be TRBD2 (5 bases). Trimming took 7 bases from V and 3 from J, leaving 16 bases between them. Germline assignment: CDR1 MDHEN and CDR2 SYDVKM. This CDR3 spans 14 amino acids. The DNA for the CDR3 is TGTGCCAGCATTGAAACGGACGGGAACTACGAGCAGTACTTC. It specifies CASIETDGNYEQYF.

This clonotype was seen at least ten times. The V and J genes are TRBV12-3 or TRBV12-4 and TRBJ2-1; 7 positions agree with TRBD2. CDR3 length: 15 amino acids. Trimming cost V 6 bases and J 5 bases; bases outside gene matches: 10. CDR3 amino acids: CASSPSTSRDNEQFF. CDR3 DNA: TGTGCCAGCAGCCCTTCGACTAGCCGCGACAATGAGCAGTTCTTC.

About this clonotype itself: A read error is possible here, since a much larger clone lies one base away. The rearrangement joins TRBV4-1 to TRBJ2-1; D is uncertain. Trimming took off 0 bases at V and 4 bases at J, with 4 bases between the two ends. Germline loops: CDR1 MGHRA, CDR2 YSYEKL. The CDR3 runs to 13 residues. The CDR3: CASSQEQYNEQFF. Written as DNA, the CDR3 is TGCGCCAGCAGCCAAGAACAGTACAATGAGCAGTTCTTC.

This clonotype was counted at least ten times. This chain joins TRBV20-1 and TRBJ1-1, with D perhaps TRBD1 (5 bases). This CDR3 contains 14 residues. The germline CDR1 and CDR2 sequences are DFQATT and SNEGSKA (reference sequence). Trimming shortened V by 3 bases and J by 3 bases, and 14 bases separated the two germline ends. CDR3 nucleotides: TGCAGTGCTAGTACTAGAGACAGTTACACTGAAGCTTTCTTT. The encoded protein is CSASTRDSYTEAFF.

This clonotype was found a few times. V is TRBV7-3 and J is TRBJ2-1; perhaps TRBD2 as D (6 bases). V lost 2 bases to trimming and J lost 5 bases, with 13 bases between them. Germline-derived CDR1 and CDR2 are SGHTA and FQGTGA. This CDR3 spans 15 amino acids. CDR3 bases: TGTGCCAGCAGCTTATTAGGCGGGATCAACAATGAGCAGTTCTTC. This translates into CASSLLGGINNEQFF.

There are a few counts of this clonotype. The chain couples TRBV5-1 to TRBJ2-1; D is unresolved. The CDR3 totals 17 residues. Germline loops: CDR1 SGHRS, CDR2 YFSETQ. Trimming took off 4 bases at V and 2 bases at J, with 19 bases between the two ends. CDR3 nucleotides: TGCGCCAGCAGCCCCACTCTGACCCCAATGGCCTACAATGAGCAGTTCTTC. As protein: CASSPTLTPMAYNEQFF.

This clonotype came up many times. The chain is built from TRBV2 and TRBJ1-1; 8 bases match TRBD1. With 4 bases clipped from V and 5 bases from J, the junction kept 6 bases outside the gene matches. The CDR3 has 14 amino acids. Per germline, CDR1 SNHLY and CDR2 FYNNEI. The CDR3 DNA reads TGTGCCAGCAGTGGTCGGACAGGGTCGACTGAAGCTTTCTTT. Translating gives CASSGRTGSTEAFF.

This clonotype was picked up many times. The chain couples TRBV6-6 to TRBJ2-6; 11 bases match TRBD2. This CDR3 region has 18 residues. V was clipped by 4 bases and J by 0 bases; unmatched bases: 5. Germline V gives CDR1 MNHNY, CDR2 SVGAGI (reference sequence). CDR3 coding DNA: TGTGCCAGCAGTTTCTCGACTAGCGGGACCTCTGGGGCCAACGTCCTGACTTTC. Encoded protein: CASSFSTSGTSGANVLTF.

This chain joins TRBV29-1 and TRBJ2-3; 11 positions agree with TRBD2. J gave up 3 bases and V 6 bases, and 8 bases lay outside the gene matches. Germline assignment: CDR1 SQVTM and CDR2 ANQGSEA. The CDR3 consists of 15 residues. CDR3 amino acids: CSVRTSGSRTDTQYF. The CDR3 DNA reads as TGCAGCGTCCGAACTAGCGGGAGTCGTACAGATACGCAGTATTTT.

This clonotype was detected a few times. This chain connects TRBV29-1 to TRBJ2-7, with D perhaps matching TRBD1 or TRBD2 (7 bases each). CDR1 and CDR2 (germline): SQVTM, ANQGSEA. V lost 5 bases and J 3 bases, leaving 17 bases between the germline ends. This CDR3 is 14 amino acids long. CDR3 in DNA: TGCAGCGTTAATACAGGGGAGGGCTACTACGAGCAGTACTTC. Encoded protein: CSVNTGEGYYEQYF.

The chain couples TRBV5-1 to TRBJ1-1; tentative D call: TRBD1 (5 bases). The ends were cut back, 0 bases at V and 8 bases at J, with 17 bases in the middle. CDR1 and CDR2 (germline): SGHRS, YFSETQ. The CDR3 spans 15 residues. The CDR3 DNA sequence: TGCGCCAGCAGCTTGGAACCAGGGTTGCTTTCGGAAGCTTTCTTT. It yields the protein CASSLEPGLLSEAFF.

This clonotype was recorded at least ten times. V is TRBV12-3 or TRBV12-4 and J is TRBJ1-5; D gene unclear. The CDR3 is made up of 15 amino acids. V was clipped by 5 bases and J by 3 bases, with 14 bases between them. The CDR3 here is CASSLSSENNQPQHF. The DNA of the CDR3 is TGTGCCAGCAGTCTGTCCTCGGAGAACAATCAGCCCCAGCATTTT.

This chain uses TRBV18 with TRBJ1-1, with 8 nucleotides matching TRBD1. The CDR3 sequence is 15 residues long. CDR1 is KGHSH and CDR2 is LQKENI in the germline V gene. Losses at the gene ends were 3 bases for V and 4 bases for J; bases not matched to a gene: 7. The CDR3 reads CASSPGQGDATEAFF. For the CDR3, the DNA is TGTGCCAGCTCACCTGGACAGGGAGATGCCACTGAAGCTTTCTTT.

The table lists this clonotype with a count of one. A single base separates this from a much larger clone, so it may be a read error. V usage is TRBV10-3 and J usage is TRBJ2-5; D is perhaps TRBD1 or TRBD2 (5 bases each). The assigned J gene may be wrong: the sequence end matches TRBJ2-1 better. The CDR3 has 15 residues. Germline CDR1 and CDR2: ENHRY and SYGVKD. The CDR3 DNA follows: TGTGCCATCAAGCCCACGTCAGGGACCCAAGAGACCCAGTTCTTC. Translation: CAIKPTSGTQETQFF.

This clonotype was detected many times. CDR3 coding DNA: TGTGCCAGCAGCCTCGTGGGCGGTACCTACGAGCAGTACTTC. Its translation: CASSLVGGTYEQYF. The gene calls are TRBV5-5 and TRBJ2-7; no clear D gene. V was cut by 4 bases and J by 2 bases, with 13 bases left in between. This CDR3 has 14 residues. Germline lookup yields CDR1 SGHKS and CDR2 YYEKEE (reference sequence).

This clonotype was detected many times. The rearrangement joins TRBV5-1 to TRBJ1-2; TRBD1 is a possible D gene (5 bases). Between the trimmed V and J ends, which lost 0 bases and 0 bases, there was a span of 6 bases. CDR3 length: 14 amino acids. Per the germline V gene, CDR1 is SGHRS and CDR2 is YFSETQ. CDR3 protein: CASSLEGANYGYTF. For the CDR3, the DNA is TGCGCCAGCAGCTTGGAAGGGGCTAACTATGGCTACACCTTC.

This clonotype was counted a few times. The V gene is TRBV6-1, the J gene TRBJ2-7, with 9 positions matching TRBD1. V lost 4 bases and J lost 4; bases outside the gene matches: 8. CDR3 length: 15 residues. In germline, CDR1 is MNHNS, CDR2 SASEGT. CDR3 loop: CASSASGTGWYEQYF. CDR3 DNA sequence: TGTGCCAGCAGTGCGTCCGGGACAGGGTGGTACGAGCAGTACTTC.

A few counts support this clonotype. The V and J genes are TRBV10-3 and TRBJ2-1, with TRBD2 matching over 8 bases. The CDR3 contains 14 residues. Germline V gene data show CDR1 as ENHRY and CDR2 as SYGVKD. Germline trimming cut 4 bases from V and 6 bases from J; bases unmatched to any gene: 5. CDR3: CAISVASGSNEQFF. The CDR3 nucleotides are TGTGCCATCAGTGTAGCCAGCGGGAGCAATGAGCAGTTCTTC.